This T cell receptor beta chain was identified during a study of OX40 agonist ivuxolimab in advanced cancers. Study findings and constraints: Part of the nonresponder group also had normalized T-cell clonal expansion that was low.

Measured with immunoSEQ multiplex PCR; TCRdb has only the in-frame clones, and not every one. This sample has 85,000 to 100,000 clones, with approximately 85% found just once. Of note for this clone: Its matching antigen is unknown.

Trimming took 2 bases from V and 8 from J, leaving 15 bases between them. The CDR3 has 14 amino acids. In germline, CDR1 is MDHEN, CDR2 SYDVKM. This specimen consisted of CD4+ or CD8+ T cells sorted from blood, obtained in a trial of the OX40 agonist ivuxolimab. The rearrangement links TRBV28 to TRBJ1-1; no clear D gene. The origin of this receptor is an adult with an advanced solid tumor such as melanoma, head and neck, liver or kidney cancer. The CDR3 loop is CASSLVAAAAEAFF. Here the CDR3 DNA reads TGTGCCAGCAGTTTAGTAGCTGCAGCGGCGGAAGCTTTCTTT.